This T cell receptor beta chain is drawn from a study of cytomegalovirus exposure and HLA in healthy donors. Study context: For the roughly 400 genotyped donors, 80% to 90% fell within the Caucasian-associated ancestry cluster. The study, taken as a whole, reports: Among the most significant clusters, several appeared linked to common viral pathogens in a later analysis. Presence/absence analysis assumed near-uniform sequencing depth across donors.

At collection, donors were nominally healthy, but unrecorded immune exposures were probable. A note on this clone: Its specificity is not known.

The germline V gene encodes CDR1 MNHNY and CDR2 SVGAGI (reference sequence). V lost 0 bases and J 6 bases, leaving 11 bases between the germline ends. The CDR3 spans 15 residues. In the PCR, 60 Vbeta and 13 Jbeta primers were used. TCRdb's copy holds only in-frame clones and misses some; the assay was immunoSEQ multiplex PCR. The data show 75,000 to 95,000 clones, around 85% seen once. This sequence joins TRBV6-6 and TRBJ2-2; D may be TRBD1 (5 bases). The sequenced material came from PBMCs. The sequence was obtained from a human donor in good health. The CDR3 nucleotides are TGTGCCAGCAGTTACTCTCAGGGTTCGGCCGGGGAGCTGTTTTTT. Translated: CASSYSQGSAGELFF.